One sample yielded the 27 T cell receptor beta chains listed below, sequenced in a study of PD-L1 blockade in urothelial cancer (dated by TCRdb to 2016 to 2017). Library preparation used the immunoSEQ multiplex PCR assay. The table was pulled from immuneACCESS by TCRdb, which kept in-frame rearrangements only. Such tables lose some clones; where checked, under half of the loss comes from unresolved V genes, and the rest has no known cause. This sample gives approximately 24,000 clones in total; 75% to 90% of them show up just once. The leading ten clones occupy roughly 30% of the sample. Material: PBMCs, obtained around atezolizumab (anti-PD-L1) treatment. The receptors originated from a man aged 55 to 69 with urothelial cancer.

CDR3 region: CSARVQTEAFF. CDR3 bases: TGCAGTGCTAGAGTCCAAACTGAAGCTTTCTTT. V is TRBV20-1 and J is TRBJ1-1; D is unresolved. Between the trimmed V and J ends, which lost 1 base and 5 bases, there was a span of 5 bases. The CDR3 length is 11 residues. Germline V gene data show CDR1 as DFQATT and CDR2 as SNEGSKA (reference sequence).

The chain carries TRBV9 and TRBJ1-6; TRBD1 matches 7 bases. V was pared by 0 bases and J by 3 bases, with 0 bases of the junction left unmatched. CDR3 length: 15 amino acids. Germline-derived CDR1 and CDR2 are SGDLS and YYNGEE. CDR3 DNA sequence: TGTGCCAGCAGCGTAGGGGACAGCTATAATTCACCCCTCCACTTT. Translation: CASSVGDSYNSPLHF. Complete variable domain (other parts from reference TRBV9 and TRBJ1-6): DSGVTQTPKHLITATGQRVTLRCSPRSGDLSVYWYQQSLDQGLQFLIQYYNGEERAKGNILERFSAQQFPDLHSELNLSSLELGDSALYFCASSVGDSYNSPLHFGNGTRLTVT.

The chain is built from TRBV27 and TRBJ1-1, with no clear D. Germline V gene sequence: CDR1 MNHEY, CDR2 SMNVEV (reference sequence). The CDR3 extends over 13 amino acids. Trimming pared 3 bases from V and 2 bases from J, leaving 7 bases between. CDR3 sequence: CASSFYSNTEAFF. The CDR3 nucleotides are TGTGCCAGCAGTTTCTACAGCAACACTGAAGCTTTCTTT.

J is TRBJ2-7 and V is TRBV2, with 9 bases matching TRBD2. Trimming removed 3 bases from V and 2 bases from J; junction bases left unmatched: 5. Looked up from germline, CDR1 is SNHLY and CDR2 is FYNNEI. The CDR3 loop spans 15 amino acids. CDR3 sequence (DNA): TGTGCCAGCAGTGAGGAAGCGGGGGGCCCCTACGAGCAGTACTTC. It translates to CASSEEAGGPYEQYF.

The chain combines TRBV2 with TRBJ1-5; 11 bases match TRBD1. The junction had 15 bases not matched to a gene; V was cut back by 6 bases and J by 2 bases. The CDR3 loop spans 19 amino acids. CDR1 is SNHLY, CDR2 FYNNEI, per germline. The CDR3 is CASSTTDRGQRRGNQPQHF. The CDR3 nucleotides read TGTGCCAGCAGCACCACGGACAGGGGGCAACGCCGCGGCAATCAGCCCCAGCATTTT.

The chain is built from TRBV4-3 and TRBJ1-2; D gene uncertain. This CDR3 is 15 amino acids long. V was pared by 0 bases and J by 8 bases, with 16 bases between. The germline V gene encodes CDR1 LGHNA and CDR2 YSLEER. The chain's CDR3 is CASSQDFPVEGGYTF. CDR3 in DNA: TGCGCCAGCAGCCAAGATTTCCCAGTGGAGGGAGGCTACACCTTC.

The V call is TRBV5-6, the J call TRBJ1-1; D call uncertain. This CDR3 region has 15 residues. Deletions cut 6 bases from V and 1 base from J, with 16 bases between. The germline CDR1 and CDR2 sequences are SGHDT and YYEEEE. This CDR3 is CASTPWARQNTEAFF. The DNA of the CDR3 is TGTGCCAGCACCCCCTGGGCACGTCAGAACACTGAAGCTTTCTTT.

DNA of the CDR3: TGTGCCACCAGCGGGGGTACTAGCGGGGGTACAGATACGCAGTATTTT. Translation gives CATSGGTSGGTDTQYF. The chain combines TRBV15 with TRBJ2-3, with TRBD2 identical over 11 bases. The CDR3 runs to 16 residues. CDR1 and CDR2 (germline): LNHNV, YYDKDF (reference sequence). V gave up 5 bases and J gave up 3 bases; unmatched junction bases: 7.

The CDR3 loop is CASMTPKTGLYEQYF. CDR3 nucleotides: TGTGCCAGCATGACCCCTAAGACAGGGCTCTACGAGCAGTACTTC. The chain is built from TRBV2 and TRBJ2-7; 7 bases are a match to TRBD1. The CDR3 is made up of 15 amino acids. Germline trimming cut 7 bases from V and 3 bases from J; bases unmatched to any gene: 12. The germline CDR1 and CDR2 sequences are SNHLY and FYNNEI.

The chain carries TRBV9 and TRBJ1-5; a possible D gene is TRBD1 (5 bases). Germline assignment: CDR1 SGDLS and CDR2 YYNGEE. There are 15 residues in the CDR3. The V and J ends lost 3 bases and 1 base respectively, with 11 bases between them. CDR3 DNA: TGTGCCAGCAGCGCTCGCGACAGAAGCAATCAGCCCCAGCATTTT. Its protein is CASSARDRSNQPQHF.

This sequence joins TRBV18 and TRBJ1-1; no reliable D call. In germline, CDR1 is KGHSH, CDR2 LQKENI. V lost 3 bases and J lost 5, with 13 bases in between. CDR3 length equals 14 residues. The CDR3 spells CASSPPSLETEAFF. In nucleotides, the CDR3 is TGTGCCAGCTCACCCCCCAGTCTTGAAACTGAAGCTTTCTTT.

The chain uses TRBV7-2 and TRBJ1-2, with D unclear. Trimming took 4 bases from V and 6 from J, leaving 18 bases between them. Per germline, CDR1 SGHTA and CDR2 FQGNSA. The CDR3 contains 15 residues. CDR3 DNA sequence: TGTGCCAGCAGCTCGGGAGGGCGGCAGAAAAATGGCTACACCTTC. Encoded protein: CASSSGGRQKNGYTF.

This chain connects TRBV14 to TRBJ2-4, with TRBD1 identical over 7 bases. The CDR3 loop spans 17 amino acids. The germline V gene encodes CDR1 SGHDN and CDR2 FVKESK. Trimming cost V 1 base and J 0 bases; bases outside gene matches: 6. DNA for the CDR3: TGTGCCAGCAGCCAAGTGGGAAGGGGGCTAGCCAAAAACATTCAGTACTTC. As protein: CASSQVGRGLAKNIQYF.

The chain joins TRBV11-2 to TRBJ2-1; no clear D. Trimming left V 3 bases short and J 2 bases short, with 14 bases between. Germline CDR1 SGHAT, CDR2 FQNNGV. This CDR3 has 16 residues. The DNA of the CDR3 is TGTGCCAGCAGCTTCCGTTTGAGCGCAACCTACAATGAGCAGTTCTTC. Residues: CASSFRLSATYNEQFF.

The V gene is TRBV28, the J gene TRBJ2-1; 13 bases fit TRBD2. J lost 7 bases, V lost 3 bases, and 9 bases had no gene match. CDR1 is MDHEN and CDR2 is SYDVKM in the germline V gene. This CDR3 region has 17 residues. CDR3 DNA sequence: TGTGCCAGCAGTTTCCGATCGACTAGCGGGGGGAAGAATGAGCAGTTCTTC. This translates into CASSFRSTSGGKNEQFF.

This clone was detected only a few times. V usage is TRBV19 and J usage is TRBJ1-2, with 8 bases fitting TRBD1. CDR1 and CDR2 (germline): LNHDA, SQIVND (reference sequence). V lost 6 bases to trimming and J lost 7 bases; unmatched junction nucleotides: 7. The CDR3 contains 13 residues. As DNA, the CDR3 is TGTGCCAGTAGCCCACAGGGGGATAGTGGCTACACCTTC. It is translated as CASSPQGDSGYTF.

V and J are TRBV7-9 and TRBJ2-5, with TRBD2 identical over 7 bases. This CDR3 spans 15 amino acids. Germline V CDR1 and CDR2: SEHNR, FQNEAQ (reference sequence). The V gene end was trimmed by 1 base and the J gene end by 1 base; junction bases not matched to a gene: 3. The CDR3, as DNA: TGTGCCAGCAGCTTAGTTGCGGGAGTCCAAGAGACCCAGTACTTC. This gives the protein CASSLVAGVQETQYF. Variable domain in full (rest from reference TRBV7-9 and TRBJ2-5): DTGVSQNPRHKITKRGQNVTFRCDPISEHNRLYWYRQTLGQGPEFLTYFQNEAQLEKSRLLSDRFSAERPKGSFSTLEIQRTEQGDSAMYLCASSLVAGVQETQYFGPGTRLLVL.

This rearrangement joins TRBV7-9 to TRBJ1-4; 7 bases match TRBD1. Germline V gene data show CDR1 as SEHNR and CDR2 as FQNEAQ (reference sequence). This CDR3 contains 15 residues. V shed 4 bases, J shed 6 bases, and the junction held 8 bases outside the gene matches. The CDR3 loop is CASSSGQLIDEKLFF. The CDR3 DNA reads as TGTGCCAGCAGCTCGGGACAGTTGATTGATGAAAAACTGTTTTTT.

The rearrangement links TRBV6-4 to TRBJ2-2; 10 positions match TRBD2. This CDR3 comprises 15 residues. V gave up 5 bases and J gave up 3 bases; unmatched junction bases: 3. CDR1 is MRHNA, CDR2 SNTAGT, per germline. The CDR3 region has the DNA TGTGCCAGCAGTTTGGGACTAGCGCACACCGGGGAGCTGTTTTTT. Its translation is CASSLGLAHTGELFF.

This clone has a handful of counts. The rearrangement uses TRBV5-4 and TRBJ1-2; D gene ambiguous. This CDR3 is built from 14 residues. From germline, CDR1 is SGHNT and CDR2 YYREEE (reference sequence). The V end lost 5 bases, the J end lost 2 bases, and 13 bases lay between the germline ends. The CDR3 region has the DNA TGTGCCAGCAGAAGCGATGCCGGGAACTATGGCTACACCTTC. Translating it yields CASRSDAGNYGYTF.

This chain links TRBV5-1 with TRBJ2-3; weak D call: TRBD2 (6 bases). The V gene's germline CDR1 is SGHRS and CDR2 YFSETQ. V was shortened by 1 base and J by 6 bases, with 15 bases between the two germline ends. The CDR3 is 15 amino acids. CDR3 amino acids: CASSLTGLILDTQYF. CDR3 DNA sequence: TGCGCCAGCAGCTTGACCGGACTAATCTTGGATACGCAGTATTTT.

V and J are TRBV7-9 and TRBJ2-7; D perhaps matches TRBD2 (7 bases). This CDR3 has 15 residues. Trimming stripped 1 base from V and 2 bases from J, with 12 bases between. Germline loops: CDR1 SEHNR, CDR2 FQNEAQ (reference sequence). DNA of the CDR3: TGTGCCAGCAGCTTAGTGGGCGGGGGCACCTACGAGCAGTACTTC. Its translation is CASSLVGGGTYEQYF.

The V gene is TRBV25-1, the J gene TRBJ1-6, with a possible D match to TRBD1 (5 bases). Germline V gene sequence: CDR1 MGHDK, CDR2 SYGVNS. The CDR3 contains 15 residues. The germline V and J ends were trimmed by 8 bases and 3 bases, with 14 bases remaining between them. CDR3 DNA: TGTGCCAGCGGAGACTCAGGGCTCTATAATTCACCCCTCCACTTT. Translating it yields CASGDSGLYNSPLHF.

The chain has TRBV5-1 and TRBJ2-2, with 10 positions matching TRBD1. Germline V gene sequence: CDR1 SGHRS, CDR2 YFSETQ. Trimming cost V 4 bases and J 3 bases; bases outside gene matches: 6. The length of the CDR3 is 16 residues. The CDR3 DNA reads TGCGCCAGCAGCCTCGGGACAGGGGCCCACACCGGGGAGCTGTTTTTT. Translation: CASSLGTGAHTGELFF.

In nucleotides, the CDR3 is TGTGCCAGCAGCCTATATCTGGCAGGGGAGCAGTACTTC. Translation gives CASSLYLAGEQYF. V is TRBV14 and J is TRBJ2-7, with D possibly matching TRBD1 (5 bases). V dropped 4 bases and J dropped 7 bases, with 14 bases sitting between them. Germline loops: CDR1 SGHDN, CDR2 FVKESK. The CDR3 is 13 amino acids. Full variable domain (rest looked up from reference TRBV14 and TRBJ2-7): EAGVTQFPSHSVIEKGQTVTLRCDPISGHDNLYWYRRVMGKEIKFLLHFVKESKQDESGMPNNRFLAERTGGTYSTLKVQPAELEDSGVYFCASSLYLAGEQYFGPGTRLTVT.

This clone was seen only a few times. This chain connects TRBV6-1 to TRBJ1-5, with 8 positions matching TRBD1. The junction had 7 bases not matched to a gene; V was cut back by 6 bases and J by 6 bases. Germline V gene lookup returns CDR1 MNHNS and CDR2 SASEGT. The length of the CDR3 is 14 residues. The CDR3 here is CASSPGTGAQPQHF. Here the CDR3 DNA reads TGTGCCAGCAGCCCTGGGACAGGAGCTCAGCCCCAGCATTTT.

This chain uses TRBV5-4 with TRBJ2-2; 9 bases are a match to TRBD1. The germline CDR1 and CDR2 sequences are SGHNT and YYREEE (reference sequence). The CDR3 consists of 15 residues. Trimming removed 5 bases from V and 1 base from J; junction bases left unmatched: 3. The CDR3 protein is CASRKDRGNTGELFF. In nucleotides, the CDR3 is TGTGCCAGCAGAAAGGACAGGGGGAACACCGGGGAGCTGTTTTTT.